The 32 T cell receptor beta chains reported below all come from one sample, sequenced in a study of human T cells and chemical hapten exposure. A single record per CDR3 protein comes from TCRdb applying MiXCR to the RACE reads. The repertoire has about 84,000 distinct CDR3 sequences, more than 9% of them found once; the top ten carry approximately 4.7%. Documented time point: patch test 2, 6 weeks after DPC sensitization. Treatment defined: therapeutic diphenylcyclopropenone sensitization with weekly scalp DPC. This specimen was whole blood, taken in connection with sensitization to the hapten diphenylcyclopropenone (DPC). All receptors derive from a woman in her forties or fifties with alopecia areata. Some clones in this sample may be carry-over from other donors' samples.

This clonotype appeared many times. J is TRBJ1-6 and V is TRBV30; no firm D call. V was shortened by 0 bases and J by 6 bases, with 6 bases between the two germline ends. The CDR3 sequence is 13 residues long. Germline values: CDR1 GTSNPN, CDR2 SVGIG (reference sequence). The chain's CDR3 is CAWSVRANSPLHF. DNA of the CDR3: TGTGCCTGGAGTGTACGGGCTAATTCACCCCTCCACTTT.

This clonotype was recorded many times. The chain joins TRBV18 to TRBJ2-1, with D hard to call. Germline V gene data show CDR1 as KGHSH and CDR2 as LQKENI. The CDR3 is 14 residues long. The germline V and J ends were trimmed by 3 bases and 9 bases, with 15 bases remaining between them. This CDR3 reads CASSPSRDRSEQFF. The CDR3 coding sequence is TGTGCCAGCTCACCCTCTAGGGATCGAAGTGAGCAGTTCTTC.

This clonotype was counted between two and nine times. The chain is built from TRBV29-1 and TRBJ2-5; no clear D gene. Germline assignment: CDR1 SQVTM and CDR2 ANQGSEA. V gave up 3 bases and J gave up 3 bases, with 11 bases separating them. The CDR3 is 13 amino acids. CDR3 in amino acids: CSVEVTLKETQYF. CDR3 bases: TGCAGCGTTGAGGTGACTTTGAAAGAGACCCAGTACTTC.

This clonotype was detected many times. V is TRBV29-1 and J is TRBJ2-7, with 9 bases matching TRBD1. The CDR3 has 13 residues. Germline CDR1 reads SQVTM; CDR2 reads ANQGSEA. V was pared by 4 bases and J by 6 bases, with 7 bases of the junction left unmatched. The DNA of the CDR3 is TGCAGCGTTGTTAGACAGGGGGTAAGCGAGCAGTACTTC. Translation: CSVVRQGVSEQYF.

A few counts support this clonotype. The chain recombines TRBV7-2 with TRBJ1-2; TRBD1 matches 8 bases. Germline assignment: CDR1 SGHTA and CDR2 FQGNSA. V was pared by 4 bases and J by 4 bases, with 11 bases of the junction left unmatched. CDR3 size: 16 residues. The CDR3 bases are TGTGCCAGCAGCTGGACGACAGGGGTTGACCCCTATGGCTACACCTTC. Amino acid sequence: CASSWTTGVDPYGYTF. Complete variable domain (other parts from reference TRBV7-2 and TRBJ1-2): GAGVSQSPSNKVTEKGKDVELRCDPISGHTALYWYRQSLGQGLEFLIYFQGNSAPDKSGLPSDRFSAERTGGSVSTLTIQRTQQEDSAVYLCASSWTTGVDPYGYTFGSGTRLTVV.

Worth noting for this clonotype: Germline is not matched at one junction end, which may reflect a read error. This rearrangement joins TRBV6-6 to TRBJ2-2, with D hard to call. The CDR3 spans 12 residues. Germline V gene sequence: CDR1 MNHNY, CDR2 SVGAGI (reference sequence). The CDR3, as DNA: TGTGCCAGCAGTTCCAACACCAGGGAGCTGTTTTTT. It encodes CASSSNTRELFF.

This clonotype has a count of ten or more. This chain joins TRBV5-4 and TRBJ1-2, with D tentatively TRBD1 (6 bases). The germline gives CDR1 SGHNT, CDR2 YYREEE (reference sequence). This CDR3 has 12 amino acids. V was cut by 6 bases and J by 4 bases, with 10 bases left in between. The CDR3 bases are TGTGCCAGCATCAAACAGGGCTATGGCTACACCTTC. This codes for CASIKQGYGYTF.

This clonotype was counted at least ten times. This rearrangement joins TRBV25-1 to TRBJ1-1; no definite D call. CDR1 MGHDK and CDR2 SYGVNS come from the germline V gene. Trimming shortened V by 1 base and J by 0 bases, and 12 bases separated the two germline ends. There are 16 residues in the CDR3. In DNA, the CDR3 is TGTGCCAGCAGTGAATGGAAGGGCTCCATGAACACTGAAGCTTTCTTT. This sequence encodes CASSEWKGSMNTEAFF. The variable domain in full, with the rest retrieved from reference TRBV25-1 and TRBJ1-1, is EADIYQTPRYLVIGTGKKITLECSQTMGHDKMYWYQQDPGMELHLIHYSYGVNSTEKGDLSSESTVSRIRTEHFPLTLESARPSHTSQYLCASSEWKGSMNTEAFFGQGTRLTVV.

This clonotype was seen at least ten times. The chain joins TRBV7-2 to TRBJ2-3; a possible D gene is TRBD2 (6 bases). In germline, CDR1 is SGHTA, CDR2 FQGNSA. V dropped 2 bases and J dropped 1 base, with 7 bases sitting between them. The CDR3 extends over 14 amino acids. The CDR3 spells CASSLSGRTDTQYF. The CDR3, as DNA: TGTGCCAGCAGCTTAAGCGGGCGCACAGATACGCAGTATTTT.

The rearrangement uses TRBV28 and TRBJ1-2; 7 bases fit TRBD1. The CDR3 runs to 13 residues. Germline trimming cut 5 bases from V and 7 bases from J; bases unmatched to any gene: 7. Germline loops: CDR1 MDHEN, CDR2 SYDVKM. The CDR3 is CASSRGTVGGYTF. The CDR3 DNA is TGTGCCAGCAGTCGCGGGACAGTGGGTGGCTACACCTTC.

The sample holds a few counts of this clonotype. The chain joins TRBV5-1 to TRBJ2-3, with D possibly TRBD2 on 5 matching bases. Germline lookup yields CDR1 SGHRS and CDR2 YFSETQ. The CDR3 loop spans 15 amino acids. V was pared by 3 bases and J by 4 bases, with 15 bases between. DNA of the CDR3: TGCGCCAGCAGCTCTGACGGGGATCGGCCAGATACGCAGTATTTT. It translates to CASSSDGDRPDTQYF.

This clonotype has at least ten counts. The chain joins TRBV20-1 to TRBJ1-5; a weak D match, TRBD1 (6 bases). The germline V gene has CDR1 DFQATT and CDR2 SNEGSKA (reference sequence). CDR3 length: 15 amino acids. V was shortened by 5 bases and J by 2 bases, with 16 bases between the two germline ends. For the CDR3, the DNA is TGCAGTGCTGGAATCAACAGGGCGGGCAATCAGCCCCAGCATTTT. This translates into CSAGINRAGNQPQHF.

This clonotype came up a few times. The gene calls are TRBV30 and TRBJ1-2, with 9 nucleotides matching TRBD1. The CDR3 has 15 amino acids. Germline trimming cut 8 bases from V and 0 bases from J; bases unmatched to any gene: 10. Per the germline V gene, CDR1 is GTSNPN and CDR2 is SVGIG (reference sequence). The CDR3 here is CARRTGAGTNYGYTF. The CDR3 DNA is TGTGCCCGCCGGACAGGGGCGGGAACTAACTATGGCTACACCTTC. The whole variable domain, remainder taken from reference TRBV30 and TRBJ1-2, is SQTIHQWPATLVQPVGSPLSLECTVEGTSNPNLYWYRQAAGRGLQLLFYSVGIGQISSEVPQNLSASRPQDRQFILSSKKLLLSDSGFYLCARRTGAGTNYGYTFGSGTRLTVV.

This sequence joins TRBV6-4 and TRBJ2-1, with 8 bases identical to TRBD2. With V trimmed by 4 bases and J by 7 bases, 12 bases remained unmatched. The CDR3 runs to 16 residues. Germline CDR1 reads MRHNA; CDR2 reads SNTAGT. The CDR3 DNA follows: TGTGCCAGCAGTGCTGTGACGGGAGGGCCGGGGAATGAGCAGTTCTTC. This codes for CASSAVTGGPGNEQFF.

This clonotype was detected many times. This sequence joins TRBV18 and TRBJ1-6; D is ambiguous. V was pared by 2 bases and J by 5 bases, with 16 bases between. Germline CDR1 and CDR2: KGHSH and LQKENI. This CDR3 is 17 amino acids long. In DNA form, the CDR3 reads TGTGCCAGCTCACCAAAACTTCAGGTCGGGGATAATTCACCCCTCCACTTT. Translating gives CASSPKLQVGDNSPLHF.

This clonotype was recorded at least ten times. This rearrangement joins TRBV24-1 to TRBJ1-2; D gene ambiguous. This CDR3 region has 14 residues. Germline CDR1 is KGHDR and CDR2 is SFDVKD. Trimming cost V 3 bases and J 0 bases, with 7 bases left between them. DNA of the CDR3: TGTGCCACCAGTGATCAAAGGACTAACTATGGCTACACCTTC. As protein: CATSDQRTNYGYTF.

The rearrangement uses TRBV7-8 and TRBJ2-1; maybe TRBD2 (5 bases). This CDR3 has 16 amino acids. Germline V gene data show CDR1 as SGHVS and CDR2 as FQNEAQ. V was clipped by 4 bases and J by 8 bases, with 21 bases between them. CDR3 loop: CASSSRRLVVGDEQFF. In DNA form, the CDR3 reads TGTGCCAGCAGCTCCCGGCGGTTGGTAGTGGGAGATGAGCAGTTCTTC.

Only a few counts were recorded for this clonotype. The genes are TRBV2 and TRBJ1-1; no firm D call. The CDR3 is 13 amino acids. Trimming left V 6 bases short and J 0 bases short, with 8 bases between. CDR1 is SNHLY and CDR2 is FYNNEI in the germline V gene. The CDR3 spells CASRVEMNTEAFF. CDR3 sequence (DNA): TGTGCCAGCAGGGTCGAAATGAACACTGAAGCTTTCTTT.

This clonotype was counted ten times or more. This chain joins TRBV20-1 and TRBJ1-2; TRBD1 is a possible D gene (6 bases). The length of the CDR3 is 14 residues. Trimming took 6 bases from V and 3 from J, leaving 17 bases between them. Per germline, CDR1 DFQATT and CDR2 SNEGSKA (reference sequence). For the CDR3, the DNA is TGCAGTGCATCACGCAGGGGACGGGACTATGGCTACACCTTC. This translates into CSASRRGRDYGYTF.

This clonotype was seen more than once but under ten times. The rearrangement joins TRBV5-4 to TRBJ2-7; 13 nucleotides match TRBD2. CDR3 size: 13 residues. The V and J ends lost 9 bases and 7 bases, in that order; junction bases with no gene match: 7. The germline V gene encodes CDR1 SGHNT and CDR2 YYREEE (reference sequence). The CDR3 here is CATGLAGVWEQYF. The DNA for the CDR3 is TGTGCCACTGGACTAGCGGGAGTATGGGAGCAGTACTTC. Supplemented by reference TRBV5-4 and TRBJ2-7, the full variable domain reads ETGVTQSPTHLIKTRGQQVTLRCSSQSGHNTVSWYQQALGQGPQFIFQYYREEENGRGNFPPRFSGLQFPNYSSELNVNALELDDSALYLCATGLAGVWEQYFGPGTRLTVT.

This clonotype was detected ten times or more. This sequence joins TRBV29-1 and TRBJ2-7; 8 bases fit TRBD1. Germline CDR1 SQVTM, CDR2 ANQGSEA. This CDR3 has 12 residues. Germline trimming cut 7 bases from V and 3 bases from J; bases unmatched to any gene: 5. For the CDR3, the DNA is TGCAGCGCCGGGACAGGCATCTACGAGCAGTACTTC. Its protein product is CSAGTGIYEQYF.

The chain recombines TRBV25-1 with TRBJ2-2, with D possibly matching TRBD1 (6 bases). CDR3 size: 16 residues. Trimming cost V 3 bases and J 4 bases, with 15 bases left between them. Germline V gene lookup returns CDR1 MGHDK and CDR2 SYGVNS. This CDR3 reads CASSDVGGLGTGELFF. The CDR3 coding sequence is TGTGCCAGCAGTGATGTAGGGGGATTGGGCACCGGGGAGCTGTTTTTT.

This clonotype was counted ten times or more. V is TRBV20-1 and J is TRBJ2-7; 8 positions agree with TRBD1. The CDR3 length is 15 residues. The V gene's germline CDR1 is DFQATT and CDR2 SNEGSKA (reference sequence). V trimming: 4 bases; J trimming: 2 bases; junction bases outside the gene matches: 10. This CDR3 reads CSATSRGRSTYEQYF. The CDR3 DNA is TGCAGTGCTACTAGCAGGGGGCGGTCCACCTACGAGCAGTACTTC.

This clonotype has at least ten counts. CDR3: CAIRTGDNSPLHF. The CDR3 DNA reads TGTGCCATCAGAACAGGGGATAATTCACCCCTCCACTTT. The chain recombines TRBV10-3 with TRBJ1-6, with 7 nucleotides matching TRBD1. The CDR3 runs 13 residues. Trimming removed 6 bases from V and 5 bases from J; junction bases left unmatched: 1. Germline assignment: CDR1 ENHRY and CDR2 SYGVKD.

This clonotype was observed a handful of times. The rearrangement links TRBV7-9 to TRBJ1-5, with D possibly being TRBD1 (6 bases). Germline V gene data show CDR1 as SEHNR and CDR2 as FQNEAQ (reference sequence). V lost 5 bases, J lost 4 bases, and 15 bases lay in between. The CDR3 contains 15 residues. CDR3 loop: CASSTGGLTNQPQHF. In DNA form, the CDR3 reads TGTGCCAGCAGCACTGGGGGCTTAACAAATCAGCCCCAGCATTTT.

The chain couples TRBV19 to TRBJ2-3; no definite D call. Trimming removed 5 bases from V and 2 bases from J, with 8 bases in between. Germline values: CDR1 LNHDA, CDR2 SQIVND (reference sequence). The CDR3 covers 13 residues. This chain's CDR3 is CASSGGYTDTQYF. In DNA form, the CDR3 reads TGTGCCAGTAGTGGCGGATACACAGATACGCAGTATTTT.

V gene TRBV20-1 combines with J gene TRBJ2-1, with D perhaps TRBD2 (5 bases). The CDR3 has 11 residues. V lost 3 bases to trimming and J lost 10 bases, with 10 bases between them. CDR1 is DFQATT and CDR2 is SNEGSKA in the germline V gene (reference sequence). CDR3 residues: CSASGSHEQFF. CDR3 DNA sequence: TGCAGTGCTAGTGGGAGTCACGAGCAGTTCTTC.

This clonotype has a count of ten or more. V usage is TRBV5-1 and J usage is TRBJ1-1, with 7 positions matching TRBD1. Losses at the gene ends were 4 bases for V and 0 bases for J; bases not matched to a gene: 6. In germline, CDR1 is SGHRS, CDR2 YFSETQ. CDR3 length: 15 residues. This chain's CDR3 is CASSVTGAVNTEAFF. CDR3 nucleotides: TGCGCCAGCAGCGTAACAGGGGCGGTGAACACTGAAGCTTTCTTT.

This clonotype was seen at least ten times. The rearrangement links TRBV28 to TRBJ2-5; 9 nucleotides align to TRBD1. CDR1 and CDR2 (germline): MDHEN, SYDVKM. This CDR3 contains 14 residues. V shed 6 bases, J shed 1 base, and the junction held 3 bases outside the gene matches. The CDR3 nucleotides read TGTGCCAGCAGCCGACAGGGGGTCCAAGAGACCCAGTACTTC. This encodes CASSRQGVQETQYF. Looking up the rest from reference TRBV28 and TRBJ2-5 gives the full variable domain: DVKVTQSSRYLVKRTGEKVFLECVQDMDHENMFWYRQDPGLGLRLIYFSYDVKMKEKGDIPEGYSVSREKKERFSLILESASTNQTSMYLCASSRQGVQETQYFGPGTRLLVL.

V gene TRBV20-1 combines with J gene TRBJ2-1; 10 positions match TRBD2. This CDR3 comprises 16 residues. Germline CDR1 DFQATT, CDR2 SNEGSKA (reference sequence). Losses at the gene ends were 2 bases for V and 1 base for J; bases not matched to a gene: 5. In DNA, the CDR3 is TGCAGTGCTAGACCGGCTAGCGGGAGATCCTACAATGAGCAGTTCTTC. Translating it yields CSARPASGRSYNEQFF.

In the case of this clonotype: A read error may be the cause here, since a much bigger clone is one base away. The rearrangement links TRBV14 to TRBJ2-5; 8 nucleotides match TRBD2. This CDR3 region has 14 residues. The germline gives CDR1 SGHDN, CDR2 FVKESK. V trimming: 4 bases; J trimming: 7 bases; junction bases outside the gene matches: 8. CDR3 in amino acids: CASSLPAGAVTQYF. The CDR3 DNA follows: TGTGCCAGCAGCCTCCCAGCGGGAGCGGTGACCCAGTACTTC.

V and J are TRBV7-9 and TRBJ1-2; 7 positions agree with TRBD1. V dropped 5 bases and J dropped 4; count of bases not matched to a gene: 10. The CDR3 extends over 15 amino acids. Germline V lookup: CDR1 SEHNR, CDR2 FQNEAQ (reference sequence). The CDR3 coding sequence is TGTGCCAGCAGCCCACGTACGACAGGGACCTATGGCTACACCTTC. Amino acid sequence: CASSPRTTGTYGYTF.